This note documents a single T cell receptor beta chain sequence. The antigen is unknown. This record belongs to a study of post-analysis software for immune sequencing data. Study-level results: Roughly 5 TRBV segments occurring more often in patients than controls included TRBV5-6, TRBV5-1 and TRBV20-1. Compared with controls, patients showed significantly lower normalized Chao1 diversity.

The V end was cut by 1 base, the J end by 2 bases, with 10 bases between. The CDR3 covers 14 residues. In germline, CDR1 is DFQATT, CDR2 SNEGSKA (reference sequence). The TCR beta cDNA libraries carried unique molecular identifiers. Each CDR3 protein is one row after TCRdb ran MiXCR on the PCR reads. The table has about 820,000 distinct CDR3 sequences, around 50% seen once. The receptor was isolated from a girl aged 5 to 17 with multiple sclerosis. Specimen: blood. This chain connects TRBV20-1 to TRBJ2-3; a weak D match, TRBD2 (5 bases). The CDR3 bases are TGCAGTGCTAGAGTGGAAGCGGCCACAGATACGCAGTATTTT. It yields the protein CSARVEAATDTQYF.